Each of the 5 T cell receptor beta chains below was sequenced from the same sample in a study of cytomegalovirus exposure and HLA in healthy donors. TCRdb's table, derived via immunoSEQ multiplex PCR, lists solely in-frame clones and lacks some. The sample includes tens of thousands of clones, more than 70% of them seen just once. The sequencing sample was made of PBMCs. Receptor source: a woman younger than 30 in good health and CMV-seropositive.

CDR3 sequence: CASSQDWTGTYGYTF. The CDR3 DNA follows: TGTGCCAGCAGCCAAGATTGGACAGGGACCTATGGCTACACCTTC. V gene TRBV14 combines with J gene TRBJ1-2, with TRBD1 matching 8 bases. Trimming removed 0 bases from V and 4 bases from J; junction bases left unmatched: 4. The CDR3 is 15 residues long. Germline lookup yields CDR1 SGHDN and CDR2 FVKESK.

The chain joins TRBV7-9 to TRBJ1-6; D uncertain. Trimming removed 4 bases at V and 7 bases at J, with 14 bases between. This CDR3 spans 15 amino acids. Germline CDR1 SEHNR, CDR2 FQNEAQ (reference sequence). The CDR3 region has the DNA TGTGCCAGCAGCTCCCGGACCGGCGGGAATTCACCCCTCCACTTT. This encodes CASSSRTGGNSPLHF.

This chain uses TRBV6-1 with TRBJ2-2; TRBD2 aligns across 10 bases. The J segment lost 7 bases and the V segment lost 6 bases, leaving 8 bases of the junction unmatched. Germline CDR1 is MNHNS and CDR2 is SASEGT. This CDR3 has 15 residues. The CDR3 here is CASSPAGGIGGELFF. DNA for the CDR3: TGTGCCAGCAGCCCAGCGGGGGGGATAGGCGGGGAGCTGTTTTTT.

J is TRBJ1-1 and V is TRBV28; weak D call: TRBD1 (5 bases). Germline assignment: CDR1 MDHEN and CDR2 SYDVKM. Trimming took 6 bases from V and 3 from J, leaving 14 bases between them. The CDR3 extends over 14 amino acids. CDR3 in DNA: TGTGCCAGCAGCCTCTCGGGGGTATACACTGAAGCTTTCTTT. This translates into CASSLSGVYTEAFF.

Only a few counts were recorded for this clone. The chain employs TRBV7-9 and TRBJ1-1, with D possibly being TRBD1 (6 bases). The CDR3 is 14 amino acids. The germline V gene encodes CDR1 SEHNR and CDR2 FQNEAQ (reference sequence). V was trimmed by 3 bases and J by 5 bases, leaving 13 bases between them. The CDR3: CASSFRGKVTEAFF. CDR3 nucleotide sequence: TGTGCCAGCAGCTTCAGGGGAAAGGTGACTGAAGCTTTCTTT.